This T cell receptor (beta chain) was obtained from a study of immune evolution from preneoplasia to lung adenocarcinoma. Study-wide background: HLA loss of heterozygosity: around 6.5% AIS, under 19% MIA, over 25% ADC, none AAH.

A word on this clone: Its specificity is unknown.

Assay: immunoSEQ multiplex PCR; the TCRdb copy retains only in-frame clones and omits some. The table has approximately 6,900 clones, around four fifths seen once; the top ten hold around 2.7%. Overall study results and limits: From normal lung to invasive adenocarcinoma, top clone frequencies appeared to decrease. Normal lung had highest clonality; later lesions appeared denser, more diverse.

The germline V and J ends were trimmed by 8 bases and 4 bases, with 11 bases remaining between them. Germline V gene sequence: CDR1 MNHEY, CDR2 SVGAGI. This CDR3 is built from 12 residues. Resections took place in Japan or China from about 2013 to 2017. J is TRBJ2-5 and V is TRBV6-5; possibly TRBD1 or TRBD2 for D (5 bases each). Input material: FFPE lung adenocarcinoma in situ tissue. This receptor was identified in a donor aged 70 or over with lung adenocarcinoma. In DNA, the CDR3 is TGTGCCAGCGGGACGATGGGAGAGACCCAGTACTTC. This translates into CASGTMGETQYF.